The 8 T cell receptor beta chains below were found in one sample sequenced in a study of radiotherapy plus CTLA-4 blockade in lung cancer. The data were produced by immunoSEQ multiplex PCR, yet TCRdb's version contains in-frame clones alone and is incomplete. The sample contains 75,000 or so clones, roughly 78% of which appear only once. This sample comprised peripheral blood, obtained from a patient treated with radiotherapy plus ipilimumab. Receptor source: a human donor with non-small cell lung cancer who had a complete response to radiotherapy plus ipilimumab.

The V gene is TRBV4-1, the J gene TRBJ1-1; no firm D call. From germline, CDR1 is MGHRA and CDR2 YSYEKL. CDR3 length: 13 residues. Trimming took off 3 bases at V and 5 bases at J, with 10 bases between the two ends. The CDR3 nucleotides are TGCGCCAGCAGCCAGAGGGATCGTACTGAAGCTTTCTTT. Protein: CASSQRDRTEAFF.

The chain recombines TRBV6-5 with TRBJ1-4, with 7 positions matching TRBD1. Germline-derived CDR1 and CDR2 are MNHEY and SVGAGI. The V gene end was trimmed by 5 bases and the J gene end by 3 bases; junction bases not matched to a gene: 6. The CDR3 totals 15 residues. The CDR3 is CASSLDRDSNEKLFF. The CDR3 DNA reads as TGTGCCAGCAGTCTCGACAGGGATTCTAATGAAAAACTGTTTTTT.

The V gene is TRBV7-2, the J gene TRBJ2-3, with D maybe TRBD1 (6 bases). The germline V and J ends were trimmed by 1 base and 1 base, with 12 bases remaining between them. Germline V gene sequence: CDR1 SGHTA, CDR2 FQGNSA. CDR3 length equals 16 residues. The CDR3 is CASSLGGTKRTDTQYF. CDR3 nucleotide sequence: TGTGCCAGCAGCTTAGGAGGGACAAAGCGCACAGATACGCAGTATTTT.

The V call is TRBV7-9, the J call TRBJ1-5, with 8 positions matching TRBD1. The J segment lost 2 bases and the V segment lost 4 bases, leaving 4 bases of the junction unmatched. CDR1 is SEHNR, CDR2 FQNEAQ, per germline (reference sequence). The CDR3 is 15 residues long. The CDR3 here is CASSSGTGRNQPQHF. Here the CDR3 DNA reads TGTGCCAGCAGCTCCGGGACAGGACGCAATCAGCCCCAGCATTTT.

The gene calls are TRBV19 and TRBJ2-2, with TRBD2 matching over 13 bases. Germline V gives CDR1 LNHDA, CDR2 SQIVND (reference sequence). The CDR3 sequence is 16 residues long. V was clipped by 5 bases and J by 7 bases; unmatched bases: 7. The chain's CDR3 is CASSPGLAGVFGELFF. In nucleotides, the CDR3 is TGTGCCAGTAGTCCCGGACTAGCGGGAGTATTCGGGGAGCTGTTTTTT. The whole variable domain, remainder taken from reference TRBV19 and TRBJ2-2, is DGGITQSPKYLFRKEGQNVTLSCEQNLNHDAMYWYRQDPGQGLRLIYYSQIVNDFQKGDIAEGYSVSREKKESFPLTVTSAQKNPTAFYLCASSPGLAGVFGELFFGEGSRLTVL.

On this clone itself: This sample includes further DNA sequences coding for the same CDR3. The rearrangement uses TRBV9 and TRBJ2-7, with D tentatively TRBD1 or TRBD2 (5 bases each). This CDR3 comprises 12 residues. CDR1 is SGDLS and CDR2 is YYNGEE in the germline V gene. The V and J ends lost 3 bases and 5 bases respectively, with 9 bases between them. The CDR3 sequence is CASSGDADEQYF. The CDR3 DNA sequence: TGTGCCAGCAGCGGGGACGCCGACGAGCAGTACTTC.

The chain links TRBV4-2 to TRBJ1-2, with D uncertain. The CDR3 sequence is 14 residues long. The V gene's germline CDR1 is LGHNA and CDR2 YNFKEQ. V was shortened by 4 bases and J by 4 bases, with 13 bases between the two germline ends. CDR3 DNA sequence: TGTGCCAGCAGCCCGGGAGCCCCTGGCTATGGCTACACCTTC. The encoded protein is CASSPGAPGYGYTF.

The J gene is TRBJ2-5, the V gene TRBV6-6; D call uncertain. CDR1 and CDR2 from the germline V gene are MNHNY and SVGAGI (reference sequence). The CDR3 is made up of 14 amino acids. Trimming cost V 6 bases and J 4 bases, with 15 bases left between them. DNA for the CDR3: TGTGCCAGCAGCCCCTCCGGAGATCGAGAGACCCAGTACTTC. Protein product: CASSPSGDRETQYF.